These 21 T cell receptor beta chains were sequenced from one sample in a study of T cells after yellow fever vaccination. Each CDR3 protein gets one entry after TCRdb re-called the 5' RACE reads with MiXCR. The table lists 40,000 to 50,000 distinct CDR3 sequences, approximately 6.3% of them singletons. Sequences were derived from PBMCs, either bulk or a sorted T-cell subset (CD4+, CD8+, memory, or dextramer-sorted; not recorded which), sampled 45 days after the yellow fever booster vaccination. The receptors here all came from a man aged 25 to 45 who received the YFV17D yellow fever vaccine.

The V gene is TRBV20-1, the J gene TRBJ2-3; 7 positions agree with TRBD1. Trimming cost V 6 bases and J 6 bases; bases outside gene matches: 15. Per germline, CDR1 DFQATT and CDR2 SNEGSKA (reference sequence). The CDR3 length is 15 residues. CDR3 bases: TGCAGTGCCTACAGGACAGGCCTCCGGTCGGATACGCAGTATTTT. Protein product: CSAYRTGLRSDTQYF.

The V call is TRBV5-1, the J call TRBJ1-1, with D maybe TRBD1 (6 bases). The CDR3 length is 15 residues. CDR1 and CDR2 from the germline V gene are SGHRS and YFSETQ. V lost 7 bases to trimming and J lost 0 bases, with 16 bases between them. The CDR3 DNA reads TGCGCCAGCCTCTTAGGACCAGGGGTGAACACTGAAGCTTTCTTT. The encoded protein is CASLLGPGVNTEAFF. Full variable domain (rest looked up from reference TRBV5-1 and TRBJ1-1): KAGVTQTPRYLIKTRGQQVTLSCSPISGHRSVSWYQQTPGQGLQFLFEYFSETQRNKGNFPGRFSGRQFSNSRSEMNVSTLELGDSALYLCASLLGPGVNTEAFFGQGTRLTVV.

This clonotype was seen a handful of times. The gene calls are TRBV29-1 and TRBJ1-1; no reliable D call. Trimming cost V 6 bases and J 0 bases, with 5 bases left between them. In germline, CDR1 is SQVTM, CDR2 ANQGSEA. The CDR3 loop spans 11 amino acids. CDR3 loop: CSVTMNTEAFF. The DNA for the CDR3 is TGCAGCGTGACCATGAACACTGAAGCTTTCTTT.

This clonotype was counted between two and nine times. The chain employs TRBV27 and TRBJ2-7, with TRBD2 as a possible D gene (6 bases). Germline V gene data show CDR1 as MNHEY and CDR2 as SMNVEV (reference sequence). V was pared by 7 bases and J by 0 bases, with 28 bases between. The CDR3 extends over 19 amino acids. CDR3 protein: CASTPPSSKISGSSYEQYF. The CDR3 DNA is TGTGCCAGCACCCCCCCTAGCTCTAAAATTAGCGGCAGCTCCTACGAGCAGTACTTC.

This clonotype showed up many times. The chain couples TRBV11-2 to TRBJ1-4; TRBD1 is a possible D gene (6 bases). V gave up 4 bases and J gave up 7 bases, with 16 bases separating them. This CDR3 is built from 15 residues. Per germline, CDR1 SGHAT and CDR2 FQNNGV. In nucleotides, the CDR3 is TGTGCCAGCAGCTCCACGAGGGGGGTTGGTGAAAAACTGTTTTTT. Translation: CASSSTRGVGEKLFF.

Only a few counts were recorded for this clonotype. The genes are TRBV5-1 and TRBJ2-7; 9 bases are a match to TRBD1. Germline CDR1 SGHRS, CDR2 YFSETQ. The CDR3 is made up of 15 amino acids. Germline trimming cut 4 bases from V and 0 bases from J; bases unmatched to any gene: 5. CDR3 sequence: CASSPGQGFSYEQYF. The CDR3, as DNA: TGCGCCAGCAGCCCGGGACAGGGTTTCTCCTACGAGCAGTACTTC.

This clonotype was recorded at least ten times. The chain uses TRBV9 and TRBJ2-3; 8 bases match TRBD2. Germline-derived CDR1 and CDR2 are SGDLS and YYNGEE. The CDR3 loop spans 17 amino acids. Germline trimming cut 0 bases from V and 1 base from J; bases unmatched to any gene: 7. This CDR3 reads CASSVDDGRGRTDTQYF. CDR3 in DNA: TGTGCCAGCAGCGTAGACGACGGGAGGGGTCGCACAGATACGCAGTATTTT.

This clonotype was picked up many times. CDR3 sequence: CAISEPGQYTEAFF. For the CDR3, the DNA is TGTGCCATCAGTGAGCCGGGACAGTACACTGAAGCTTTCTTT. The chain combines TRBV10-3 with TRBJ1-1; 7 bases map to TRBD1. The length of the CDR3 is 14 residues. The J segment lost 3 bases and the V segment lost 2 bases, leaving 3 bases of the junction unmatched. Germline lookup yields CDR1 ENHRY and CDR2 SYGVKD.

This chain links TRBV5-6 with TRBJ1-5; possible D gene TRBD1, 5 bases. The CDR3 is 16 residues long. Germline V gives CDR1 SGHDT, CDR2 YYEEEE. V was cut by 3 bases and J by 2 bases, with 15 bases left in between. CDR3 nucleotides: TGTGCCAGCAGCTACTGGGGGGGTCTGGGCAATCAGCCCCAGCATTTT. Translated: CASSYWGGLGNQPQHF.

This clonotype came up many times. The V and J genes are TRBV20-1 and TRBJ2-1; TRBD2 agrees at 14 bases. There are 15 residues in the CDR3. After removal of 5 bases from V and 4 bases from J, the junction contained 4 bases not matched to a gene. Germline CDR1 and CDR2: DFQATT and SNEGSKA (reference sequence). CDR3 residues: CSAERLAGGYNEQFF. The DNA of the CDR3 is TGCAGTGCTGAACGACTAGCGGGGGGGTACAATGAGCAGTTCTTC.

This clonotype showed up many times. The chain combines TRBV12-3 or TRBV12-4 with TRBJ1-4; the D gene is possibly TRBD1 (5 bases). V dropped 9 bases and J dropped 0 bases, with 11 bases sitting between them. The CDR3 contains 14 residues. CDR3 in amino acids: CASRPGPTNEKLFF. The DNA of the CDR3 is TGTGCCAGTAGACCGGGGCCAACTAATGAAAAACTGTTTTTT.

In this sample, this clonotype turned up a few times. The chain couples TRBV3-1 to TRBJ2-7; TRBD2 might be the D (6 bases). There are 14 residues in the CDR3. Germline V gene lookup returns CDR1 LGHDT and CDR2 YNNKEL (reference sequence). V lost 5 bases, J lost 5 bases, and 16 bases lay in between. DNA for the CDR3: TGTGCCAGCAGCAGAGGCGGGGTTCAGAACGAGCAGTACTTC. This gives the protein CASSRGGVQNEQYF.

The chain employs TRBV5-1 and TRBJ2-1; TRBD1 matches 8 bases. The CDR3 is made up of 16 amino acids. The ends lost 0 bases at V and 6 bases at J; junction bases unmatched: 8. CDR1 and CDR2 from the germline V gene are SGHRS and YFSETQ. CDR3 DNA: TGCGCCAGCAGCTTGGTTGCGGACAGGGCCTTCAATGAGCAGTTCTTC. Its translation: CASSLVADRAFNEQFF.

This chain joins TRBV20-1 and TRBJ2-2, with 8 bases lining up with TRBD1. The germline CDR1 and CDR2 sequences are DFQATT and SNEGSKA (reference sequence). This CDR3 spans 13 amino acids. V lost 6 bases to trimming and J lost 6 bases; unmatched junction nucleotides: 6. CDR3: CSAQGAWAGELFF. In DNA form, the CDR3 reads TGCAGTGCGCAGGGGGCGTGGGCCGGGGAGCTGTTTTTT.

This clonotype showed up just a few times. J is TRBJ1-2 and V is TRBV10-3; D possibly corresponds to TRBD1 (5 bases). This CDR3 is built from 14 residues. CDR1 and CDR2 from the germline V gene are ENHRY and SYGVKD. Trimming left V 3 bases short and J 3 bases short, with 11 bases between. The chain's CDR3 is CAISETGLDYGYTF. CDR3 DNA: TGTGCCATCAGTGAAACAGGCCTAGACTATGGCTACACCTTC.

Many counts were recorded for this clonotype. The chain joins TRBV9 to TRBJ2-7, with D perhaps TRBD1 (6 bases). The V and J ends lost 3 bases and 5 bases respectively, with 12 bases between them. This CDR3 has 13 residues. Germline CDR1 is SGDLS and CDR2 is YYNGEE. For the CDR3, the DNA is TGTGCCAGCAGCGCCCCACAGGGAAACGAGCAGTACTTC. Its translation: CASSAPQGNEQYF.

This clonotype has just a few counts. One end of the junction fails to match germline, which may point to a read error. The chain has TRBV3-1 and TRBJ2-7, with D perhaps assigned TRBD1 or TRBD2 (5 bases each). Germline values: CDR1 LGHDT, CDR2 YNNKEL (reference sequence). This CDR3 is built from 17 residues. The CDR3 DNA is TGTGCCACCAGCGCGAACTTGGGGACGCGAGATTCCTACGAGCAGTACTTC. It encodes CATSANLGTRDSYEQYF.

This clonotype was found a few times. This chain uses TRBV29-1 with TRBJ1-2, with D uncertain. The CDR3 covers 12 residues. Deletions cut 4 bases from V and 3 bases from J, with 9 bases between. Germline CDR1 and CDR2: SQVTM and ANQGSEA. CDR3 in DNA: TGCAGCGTTGTTGGCGGCCACTATGGCTACACCTTC. As protein: CSVVGGHYGYTF.

This clonotype was counted ten times or more. The chain uses TRBV4-3 and TRBJ2-7; the D gene is possibly TRBD1 (5 bases). Germline V CDR1 and CDR2: LGHNA, YSLEER. V lost 2 bases and J lost 7, with 21 bases in between. The CDR3 is made up of 16 amino acids. The CDR3 here is CASSQSRQTGLVEQYF. The CDR3, as DNA: TGCGCCAGCAGCCAATCAAGGCAAACAGGTCTCGTGGAGCAGTACTTC.

The V call is TRBV20-1, the J call TRBJ2-1, with D possibly matching TRBD1 (6 bases). This CDR3 is built from 14 residues. V lost 6 bases and J lost 1, with 13 bases in between. Per the germline V gene, CDR1 is DFQATT and CDR2 is SNEGSKA (reference sequence). The CDR3 bases are TGCAGTGCAAACAGGGAAGATTCCTACAATGAGCAGTTCTTC. Its translation: CSANREDSYNEQFF.

The chain carries TRBV6-2 or TRBV6-3 and TRBJ2-2, with 7 bases matching TRBD2. The CDR3 is 18 residues long. Trimming removed 0 bases from V and 6 bases from J; junction bases left unmatched: 13. The V gene's germline CDR1 is MNHEY and CDR2 SVGEGT. This CDR3 reads CASSYSYSGAKHAGELFF. CDR3 sequence (DNA): TGTGCCAGCAGTTACTCCTACAGCGGGGCGAAACACGCCGGGGAGCTGTTTTTT.